This T cell receptor beta chain derives from a study of cytomegalovirus exposure and HLA in healthy donors. The CDR3 consists of 13 residues. V lost 4 bases and J lost 4, with 10 bases in between. The V gene's germline CDR1 is SGHRS and CDR2 YFSETQ. Study-level results: Fewer N-insertions (relative to the approximately 700-donor mean) were reportedly seen in an Asian-associated ancestry cluster in a later analysis.

This clone was observed many times. What it recognizes is unknown. Researchers ran the PCR with 60 Vbeta and 13 Jbeta primers. Only in-frame clones appear in the TCRdb table, and some are missing; sequencing was by immunoSEQ multiplex PCR. The sample has fewer than 140,000 clones; around 76% are singletons. The V and J genes are TRBV5-1 and TRBJ2-3; TRBD2 might be the D (6 bases). This clonotype originated in a woman between 45 and 65 years old in good health and CMV-seropositive. Sequencing used PBMCs. The CDR3 reads CASSQTSPDTQYF. CDR3 sequence (DNA): TGCGCCAGCAGCCAGACTAGTCCAGATACGCAGTATTTT.